Each of the 29 T cell receptor beta chains below was sequenced from the same sample in a study of CD8+CD57+ T cells in acquired aplastic anemia. CDR3 and TCR beta VDJ profiling relied on a genomic DNA template. MiXCR, run by TCRdb on the reads, gives a single entry per CDR3 protein. The data hold 400,000 to 500,000 distinct CDR3 sequences, with just under 70% observed a single time. Material for sequencing was sorted CD4+, CD8+, or CD8+CD57+ T cells (not recorded which) from PBMCs. The receptors originated from a human donor in good health, serving as a control.

A single count supports this clonotype. This sequence joins TRBV19 and TRBJ1-1; TRBD1 agrees at 9 bases. The V and J ends lost 1 base and 5 bases, in that order; junction bases with no gene match: 5. This CDR3 is 15 amino acids long. CDR1 and CDR2 (germline): LNHDA, SQIVND (reference sequence). The CDR3 DNA reads as TGTGCCAGTAGTATAGTCGCGACAGGGGGGACTGAAGCTTTCTTT. Its translation: CASSIVATGGTEAFF.

This clonotype was recorded many times. V and J are TRBV19 and TRBJ1-1, with 9 bases fitting TRBD1. V lost 3 bases to trimming and J lost 4 bases; unmatched junction nucleotides: 6. Looked up from germline, CDR1 is LNHDA and CDR2 is SQIVND (reference sequence). This CDR3 contains 15 residues. CDR3 DNA sequence: TGTGCCAGTAGTATGGACAGGGGAAGTGGCACTGAAGCTTTCTTT. Protein sequence: CASSMDRGSGTEAFF.

In this sample, this clonotype is medium-sized. This chain links TRBV7-2 with TRBJ1-6; D remains ambiguous. This CDR3 comprises 16 residues. Germline V lookup: CDR1 SGHTA, CDR2 FQGNSA. V gave up 3 bases and J gave up 7 bases, with 16 bases separating them. The CDR3 bases are TGTGCCAGCAGCTTTTTTGAGGGCGGTCCGAATTCACCCCTCCACTTT. Translation gives CASSFFEGGPNSPLHF.

Note on this clonotype: With a much larger clone just one base away, this may be a read error. The rearrangement uses TRBV9 and TRBJ1-1, with D possibly being TRBD1 (5 bases). Germline-derived CDR1 and CDR2 are SGDLS and YYNGEE. This CDR3 region has 13 residues. V shed 4 bases and J shed 10 bases, with 17 bases lying between them. CDR3 bases: TGTGCCAGCAGCCAAGGGAGGGGCAGCCGAGCTTTCTTT. Protein product: CASSQGRGSRAFF.

This clonotype was seen ten or more times. The chain joins TRBV7-2 to TRBJ1-5, with no clear D. CDR1 is SGHTA, CDR2 FQGNSA, per germline. CDR3 size: 14 residues. V lost 5 bases to trimming and J lost 2 bases, with 10 bases between them. CDR3 DNA: TGTGCCAGCAGCCCAGTCTTGGGCAATCAGCCCCAGCATTTT. As protein: CASSPVLGNQPQHF.

A note on this clonotype: A much larger clone differs from this one at a single base, so this may be a read error. CDR3 in DNA: TGTGCCTGGAGAGGCCCGGGACAGTCTAATCGGCCCCAGCATTTT. It is translated as CAWRGPGQSNRPQHF. J is TRBJ1-5 and V is TRBV30; 7 positions agree with TRBD1. This CDR3 region has 15 residues. The V gene's germline CDR1 is GTSNPN and CDR2 SVGIG (reference sequence).

This chain uses TRBV12-3 or TRBV12-4 with TRBJ2-7, with D perhaps TRBD1 (5 bases). The CDR3 loop spans 10 amino acids. V was shortened by 5 bases and J by 9 bases, with 8 bases between the two germline ends. The CDR3 DNA reads TGTGCCAGCAGTGCAGGGTCGCAGTACTTC. It encodes CASSAGSQYF.

This clonotype appeared a few times. The chain carries TRBV18 and TRBJ2-5; 7 bases agree with TRBD2. Germline loops: CDR1 KGHSH, CDR2 LQKENI. V lost 0 bases and J lost 5; bases outside the gene matches: 6. The CDR3 totals 15 residues. The CDR3 is CASSPPAAGTETQYF. In DNA form, the CDR3 reads TGTGCCAGCTCACCACCGGCAGCGGGGACGGAGACCCAGTACTTC.

Of note for this clonotype: An end of the junction does not agree with germline; a read error may underlie this. The V call is TRBV7-2, the J call TRBJ1-4; D perhaps matches TRBD1 (5 bases). The germline gives CDR1 SGHTA, CDR2 FQGNSA. The CDR3 totals 16 residues. The CDR3 sequence is CASGLGSGRTNEKLFF. For the CDR3, the DNA is TGTGCCAGCGGCTTAGGTAGCGGGAGGACAAATGAAAAACTGTTTTTT.

This clonotype was observed at least ten times. The V call is TRBV7-9, the J call TRBJ1-1, with a weak D call TRBD1 (5 bases). V was shortened by 11 bases and J by 0 bases, with 10 bases between the two germline ends. This CDR3 has 12 amino acids. Germline values: CDR1 SEHNR, CDR2 FQNEAQ (reference sequence). The CDR3 DNA follows: TGTGCCGGTATCAGGGTGAACACTGAAGCTTTCTTT. Encoded protein: CAGIRVNTEAFF.

V and J are TRBV29-1 and TRBJ2-6, with unresolved D. Germline-derived CDR1 and CDR2 are SQVTM and ANQGSEA. The V end lost 3 bases, the J end lost 2 bases, and 5 bases lay between the germline ends. The CDR3 has 13 residues. The CDR3 region has the DNA TGCAGCGTTGACCGCACTGGGGCCAACGTCCTGACTTTC. Its protein product is CSVDRTGANVLTF. The full variable domain, its missing parts supplied by reference TRBV29-1 and TRBJ2-6, is SAVISQKPSRDICQRGTSLTIQCQVDSQVTMMFWYRQQPGQSLTLIATANQGSEATYESGFVIDKFPISRPNLTFSTLTVSNMSPEDSSIYLCSVDRTGANVLTFGAGSRLTVL.

This rearrangement joins TRBV10-2 to TRBJ2-5; 14 nucleotides agree with TRBD2. This CDR3 region has 16 residues. Trimming took 2 bases from V and 4 from J; bases not matched to a gene: 3. Germline V gene sequence: CDR1 WSHSY, CDR2 SAAADI. For the CDR3, the DNA is TGCGCCAGCAGTGAGCCCGGACTAGCGGGGGGAGAGACCCAGTACTTC. Translated, it gives CASSEPGLAGGETQYF.

Points on this clonotype: Germline is not matched at one junction end, which may reflect a read error. V gene TRBV30 combines with J gene TRBJ1-3, with TRBD1 as a possible D gene (5 bases). Germline V gene sequence: CDR1 GTSNPN, CDR2 SVGIG (reference sequence). CDR3 size: 16 residues. The DNA for the CDR3 is TGTGCCTGGAGTTTACCCTCAGGGTACTCTGGAAGCACCATATATTTT. Amino acids: CAWSLPSGYSGSTIYF.

The rearrangement joins TRBV3-1 to TRBJ2-1; a possible D gene is TRBD2 (6 bases). V was shortened by 6 bases and J by 0 bases, with 15 bases between the two germline ends. CDR3 length: 16 amino acids. Per the germline V gene, CDR1 is LGHDT and CDR2 is YNNKEL (reference sequence). The CDR3 sequence is CASRAFGGSSYNEQFF. CDR3 nucleotides: TGTGCCAGCAGGGCTTTTGGGGGGAGCTCCTACAATGAGCAGTTCTTC.

This chain links TRBV10-3 with TRBJ2-6; 7 nucleotides line up with TRBD1. Losses at the gene ends were 1 base for V and 1 base for J; bases not matched to a gene: 4. Looked up from germline, CDR1 is ENHRY and CDR2 is SYGVKD. This CDR3 has 17 amino acids. CDR3 sequence: CAISEWQGVSGANVLTF. CDR3 coding DNA: TGTGCCATCAGTGAGTGGCAGGGGGTTTCTGGGGCCAACGTCCTGACTTTC.

V and J are TRBV20-1 and TRBJ1-2; tentatively, D is TRBD1 (5 bases). CDR3 size: 16 residues. Germline CDR1 is DFQATT and CDR2 is SNEGSKA (reference sequence). Trimming shortened V by 5 bases and J by 4 bases, and 23 bases separated the two germline ends. DNA for the CDR3: TGCAGTGCTGGTGACCGGGGGGGGTATGTAAGCTATGGCTACACCTTC. It encodes CSAGDRGGYVSYGYTF.

The genes are TRBV2 and TRBJ2-7; 7 bases map to TRBD1. CDR1 is SNHLY, CDR2 FYNNEI, per germline. The trim removed 6 bases at V and 5 bases at J, leaving 4 bases unmatched. The CDR3 is 12 amino acids. Written as DNA, the CDR3 is TGTGCCAGCAGCGTGGACAGGAACGAGCAGTACTTC. Encoded protein: CASSVDRNEQYF.

For this clonotype: A junction end diverges from the germline sequence, so it may reflect a read error. The chain carries TRBV10-2 and TRBJ1-1; D is perhaps TRBD1 (6 bases). Germline V CDR1 and CDR2: WSHSY, SAAADI. This CDR3 region has 16 residues. In DNA, the CDR3 is TGTGCCAGCAGACTAAGGGGGGACGCCTTGAACACTGAAGCTTTCTTT. Translated: CASRLRGDALNTEAFF.

Comment on this clonotype: The CDR3 does not close with the conserved phenylalanine or tryptophan, likely indicating a read error. Because the CDR3's place on the DNA is in doubt, the DNA is left out and the CDR3 is given as listed by TCRdb. This chain connects TRBV9 to TRBJ1-4; TRBD1, the table's D call, lacks a check against the DNA. The CDR3 length equals 13 residues, ends included. CDR1 and CDR2 (germline): SGDLS, YYNGEE. The CDR3 region is CASSKGPRAHFVL.

This clonotype was counted ten times or more. Mismatch with germline at one junction end may stem from a read error. The chain has TRBV7-7 and TRBJ1-5; D is unresolved. CDR1 is SSHAT and CDR2 is FNYEAQ in the germline V gene (reference sequence). The CDR3 loop spans 13 amino acids. The CDR3 reads CASSLASDQPQHF. CDR3 bases: TGTGCTAGCAGCTTAGCGTCGGATCAGCCCCAGCATTTT.

The gene calls are TRBV29-1 and TRBJ2-7; D is unclear. The germline V and J ends were trimmed by 5 bases and 2 bases, with 16 bases remaining between them. The CDR3 loop spans 14 amino acids. The V gene's germline CDR1 is SQVTM and CDR2 ANQGSEA. The CDR3 sequence is CSVSYAYTTYEQYF. CDR3 coding DNA: TGCAGCGTTAGTTATGCGTACACGACCTACGAGCAGTACTTC.

Note on this clonotype: One junction end disagrees with the germline gene, perhaps due to a read error. The chain's CDR3 is CTSSLPLLVGNEQF. The CDR3 coding sequence is TGTACCAGCAGCCTCCCGCTCCTGGTCGGCAATGAGCAGTTT. This chain connects TRBV7-2 to TRBJ1-5; no firm D call. The length of the CDR3 is 14 residues. Germline V gives CDR1 SGHTA, CDR2 FQGNSA.

This clonotype was observed at least ten times. The chain is built from TRBV19 and TRBJ2-7; D remains unclear. The ends were cut back, 3 bases at V and 3 bases at J, with 6 bases in the middle. Germline assignment: CDR1 LNHDA and CDR2 SQIVND (reference sequence). This CDR3 is 12 amino acids long. CDR3 protein: CASSINGYEQYF. The CDR3 nucleotides are TGTGCCAGTAGTATTAACGGCTACGAGCAGTACTTC. Full variable domain (outside the CDR3, taken from reference TRBV19 and TRBJ2-7): DGGITQSPKYLFRKEGQNVTLSCEQNLNHDAMYWYRQDPGQGLRLIYYSQIVNDFQKGDIAEGYSVSREKKESFPLTVTSAQKNPTAFYLCASSINGYEQYFGPGTRLTVT.

The chain joins TRBV29-1 to TRBJ1-2; D is possibly TRBD1 (5 bases). This CDR3 is 12 amino acids long. With 1 base removed from V and 10 bases from J, the gap between germline ends came to 13 bases. Germline V gene lookup returns CDR1 SQVTM and CDR2 ANQGSEA. The CDR3 DNA sequence: TGCAGCGTTGAAGGGGGGGAAGAGACCTACACCTTC. Its protein product is CSVEGGEETYTF.

This chain joins TRBV19 and TRBJ1-5; 7 nucleotides match TRBD1. The CDR3 is made up of 18 amino acids. V was pared by 0 bases and J by 3 bases, with 11 bases of the junction left unmatched. The germline V gene has CDR1 LNHDA and CDR2 SQIVND (reference sequence). The CDR3 spells CASSIDQLGGQVNQPQHF. The CDR3 bases are TGTGCCAGTAGTATAGATCAGCTTGGTGGACAGGTCAATCAGCCCCAGCATTTT.

This clonotype was detected ten times or more. The chain links TRBV4-3 to TRBJ1-5; D is unresolved. Trimming shortened V by 0 bases and J by 0 bases, and 6 bases separated the two germline ends. Per the germline V gene, CDR1 is LGHNA and CDR2 is YSLEER. The length of the CDR3 is 15 residues. The CDR3 DNA reads as TGCGCCAGCAGCCAAGAGTGGGGTAGCAATCAGCCCCAGCATTTT. Its protein is CASSQEWGSNQPQHF.

The CDR3 nucleotides are TGTGCCAGCAGCTTAAAGCGGAACAGGGAGACCCAGTACTTC. It codes for CASSLKRNRETQYF. The genes are TRBV11-2 and TRBJ2-5, with D possibly called TRBD1 or TRBD2 (5 bases each). The V end lost 2 bases, the J end lost 5 bases, and 12 bases lay between the germline ends. The CDR3 has 14 amino acids. The V gene's germline CDR1 is SGHAT and CDR2 FQNNGV.

Remarks on this clonotype: It is unclear where the CDR3 begins or ends on the DNA, so no DNA is shown, and the CDR3 is as TCRdb lists it. J is TRBJ1-1 and V is TRBV7-2. The CDR3 comprises 16 residues, both ends counted. Germline assignment: CDR1 SGHTA and CDR2 FQGNSA. The CDR3 is CASSLMSGVEQYFAFF.

This clonotype was counted at least ten times. The chain uses TRBV6-4 and TRBJ2-7; D may be TRBD1 (5 bases). V was clipped by 6 bases and J by 0 bases, with 15 bases between them. Germline V gene lookup returns CDR1 MRHNA and CDR2 SNTAGT. The length of the CDR3 is 15 residues. Here the CDR3 DNA reads TGTGCCAGCAGGGTAGAGGACATAGACTCCTACGAGCAGTACTTC. Translation: CASRVEDIDSYEQYF.